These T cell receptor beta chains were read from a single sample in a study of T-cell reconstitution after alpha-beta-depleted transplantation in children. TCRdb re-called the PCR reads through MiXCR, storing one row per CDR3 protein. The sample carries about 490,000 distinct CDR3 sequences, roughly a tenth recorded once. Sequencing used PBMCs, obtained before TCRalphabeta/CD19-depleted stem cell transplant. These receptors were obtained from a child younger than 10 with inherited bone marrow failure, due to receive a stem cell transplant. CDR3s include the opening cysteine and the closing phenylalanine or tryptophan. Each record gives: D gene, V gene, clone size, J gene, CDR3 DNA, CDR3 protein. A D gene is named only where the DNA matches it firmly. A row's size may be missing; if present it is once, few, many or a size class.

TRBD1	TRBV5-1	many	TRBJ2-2	TGCGCCAGCAGCGCCGGACAGGGGGACACCGGGGAGCTGTTTTTT	CASSAGQGDTGELFF
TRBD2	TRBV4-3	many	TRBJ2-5	TGCGCCAGCAGCCAACAGCGGGAGGGCGCGGAGACCCAGTACTTC	CASSQQREGAETQYF
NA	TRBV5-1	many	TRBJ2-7	TGCGCCAGCAGCCCCCATCGGGCAGGGGACTACGAGCAGTACTTC	CASSPHRAGDYEQYF
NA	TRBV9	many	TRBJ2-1	TGTGCCAGCAGCGTAGCTGGTACGTCCATCTACAATGAGCAGTTCTTC	CASSVAGTSIYNEQFF
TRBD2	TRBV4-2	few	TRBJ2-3	TGTGCCAGCAGCCAAGTAGGGCGGGAGAGGATCCGACCAGATACGCAGTATTTT	CASSQVGRERIRPDTQYF
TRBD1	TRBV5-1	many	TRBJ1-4	TGCGCCAGCAGTCGACAGGGGTTGTTTAGTGGTGAAAAACTGTTTTTT	CASSRQGLFSGEKLFF
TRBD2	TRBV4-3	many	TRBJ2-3	TGCGCCAGCAGCCAAGAGGAGGGAGGGCGTAAAGATACGCAGTATTTT	CASSQEEGGRKDTQYF
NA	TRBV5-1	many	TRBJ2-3	TGCGCCAGCAGCTTGGGACGGTCGCCAGATACGCAGTATTTT	CASSLGRSPDTQYF
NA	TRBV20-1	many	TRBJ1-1	TGCAGTGCTAACAGGGACATGAACACTGAAGCTTTCTTT	CSANRDMNTEAFF
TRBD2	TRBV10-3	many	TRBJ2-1	TGTGCCATCAGTGCACTAGCGGGAGTAGTTAATGAGCAGTTCTTC	CAISALAGVVNEQFF
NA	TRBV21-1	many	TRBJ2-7	TGTGCCAGCAGCCCGCTAGGACTAGCGGGAGCGTACGAGCAGTACTTC	CASSPLGLAGAYEQYF
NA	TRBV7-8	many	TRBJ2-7	TGTGCCAGCAGCTTAGCCCCATGGGGGCCCCGCTCCTACGAGCAGTACTTC	CASSLAPWGPRSYEQYF
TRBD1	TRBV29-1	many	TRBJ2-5	TGCAGCGTCACGACAGGGTCGGAGACCCAGTACTTC	CSVTTGSETQYF
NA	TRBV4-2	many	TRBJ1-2	TGTGCCAGCAGCCAACGACATGAGGGTTTGGGCTATGGCTACACCTTC	CASSQRHEGLGYGYTF
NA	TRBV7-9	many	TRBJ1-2	TGTGCCAGCAGCTTAGTGGTAGACAGCTCCTCCAATGGCTACACCTTC	CASSLVVDSSSNGYTF
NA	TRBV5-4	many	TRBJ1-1	TGTGCCAGCAGCTTGACTTCCACTGAAGCTTTCTTT	CASSLTSTEAFF
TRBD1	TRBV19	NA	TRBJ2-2	TGTGCCAGTAGTCCCACGACAGGGGTACGCACCGGGGAGCTGTTTTTT	CASSPTTGVRTGELFF
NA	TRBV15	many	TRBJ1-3	TGTGCCACCAGTTCTCCAGAGGGAAACACCATATATTTT	CATSSPEGNTIYF
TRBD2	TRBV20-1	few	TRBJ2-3	TGCAGTGCTAGAGATTTTACCGGGACTAGGAACACAGATACGCAGTATTTT	CSARDFTGTRNTDTQYF
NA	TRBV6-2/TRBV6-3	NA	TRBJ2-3	TGTGCCAGCAGTTACGATAGGCGGGATCCCACAGATACGCAGTATTTT	CASSYDRRDPTDTQYF
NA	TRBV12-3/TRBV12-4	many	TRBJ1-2	TGTGCCAGCAGTCTAACGGGGATGCTAGCCTATGGCTACACCTTC	CASSLTGMLAYGYTF
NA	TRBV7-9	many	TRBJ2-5	TGTGCCAGCAGCTTAGCACAGGGTTCGATAAAGACCCAGTACTTC	CASSLAQGSIKTQYF
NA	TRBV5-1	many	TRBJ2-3	TGCGCCAGCAGCTTGATTGAAAGGGCACCCACAGATACGCAGTATTTT	CASSLIERAPTDTQYF
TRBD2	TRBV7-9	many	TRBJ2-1	TGTGCCAGCTCGACTTGGCCGGGAGGGCCTAAGGAGCAGTTCTTC	CASSTWPGGPKEQFF
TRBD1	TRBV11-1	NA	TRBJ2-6	TGTGCCAGCAGCCCCGGACAGGCCACCCCTTCTGCGGCCAACGTCCTGACTTTC	CASSPGQATPSAANVLTF
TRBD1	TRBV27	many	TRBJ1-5	TGTGCCAGCAGTCTTCGATCAGGGGGCGCATCTCAGCCCCAGCATTTT	CASSLRSGGASQPQHF
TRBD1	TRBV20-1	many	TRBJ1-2	TGCAGTGCTAGAGATCTTGCAGGGGGCTCTAGTAGCTATGGCTACACCTTC	CSARDLAGGSSSYGYTF
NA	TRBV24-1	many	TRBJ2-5	TGTGCCACCAGTGATCGGACGGAAGAGACCCAGTACTTC	CATSDRTEETQYF
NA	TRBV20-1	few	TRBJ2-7	TGCAGTGCTAGACCTACTCTCCTGCTAGGTAGCTCCTACGAGCAGTACTTC	CSARPTLLLGSSYEQYF
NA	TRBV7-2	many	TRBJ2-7	TGTGCCAGCAGCGGAGGATTAACGGGCTACGAGCAGTACTTC	CASSGGLTGYEQYF
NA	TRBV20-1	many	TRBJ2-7	TGCAGTGCTAGTGGGACACCTTCCTCCTACGAGCAGTACTTC	CSASGTPSSYEQYF
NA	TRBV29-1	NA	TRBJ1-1	TGCAGCGTCGATTTCACTGAAGCTTTCTTT	CSVDFTEAFF
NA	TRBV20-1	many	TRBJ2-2	TGCAGTGCTAGAGATTGGGGAGCGGAAAACACCGGGGAGCTGTTTTTT	CSARDWGAENTGELFF
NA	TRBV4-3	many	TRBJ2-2	TGCGCCAGCAGCCAAGACACAGGGGAGGACACCGGGGAGCTGTTTTTT	CASSQDTGEDTGELFF
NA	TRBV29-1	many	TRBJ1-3	TGCAGCGTTGAAAGCGGGGCTGGAAACACCATATATTTT	CSVESGAGNTIYF
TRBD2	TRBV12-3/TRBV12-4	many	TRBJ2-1	TGTGCCAGCAGTTTAAAGAAAAGGGGACTAGCTACTAGGAATGAGCAGTTCTTC	CASSLKKRGLATRNEQFF
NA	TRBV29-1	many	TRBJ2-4	TGCAGCGTTGCAGGGACACCGGAAGGAAACATTCAGTACTTC	CSVAGTPEGNIQYF
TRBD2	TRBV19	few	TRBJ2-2	TGTGCCACCAAGGGACTAGCGGGAGCCGGGAACACCGGGGAGCTGTTTTTT	CATKGLAGAGNTGELFF
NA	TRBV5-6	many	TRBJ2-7	TGTGCCAGCAGCTTGGTAAACTACTACGAGCAGTACTTC	CASSLVNYYEQYF
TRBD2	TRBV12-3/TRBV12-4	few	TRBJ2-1	TGTGCCAGCAGCCACGAGCGGGAGATCCTAGCTGAGCAGTTCTTC	CASSHEREILAEQFF
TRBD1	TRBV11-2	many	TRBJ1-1	TGTGCCAGCAGCTCAGCACAGGGGGCTGAAGCTTTCTTT	CASSSAQGAEAFF
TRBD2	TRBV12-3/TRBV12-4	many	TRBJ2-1	TGTGCCAGCAGGGGGACTAGCGGGAGAAATGAGCAGTTCTTC	CASRGTSGRNEQFF
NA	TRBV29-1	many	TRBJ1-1	TGCAGCGTTGTCTCGGGAGGAGGTACTGAAGCTTTCTTT	CSVVSGGGTEAFF
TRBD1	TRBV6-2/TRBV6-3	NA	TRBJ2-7	TGTGCCAGCAGTTACTCAGTGGGAAGGGGGCTGCGCGAGCAGTACTTC	CASSYSVGRGLREQYF
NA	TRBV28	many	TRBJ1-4	TGTGCCAGCAGTTTACTCGAAACGGGGGGAAAACTGTTTTTT	CASSLLETGGKLFF